These 19 T cell receptor beta chains share one sample of origin, sequenced in a study of early T cells in non-severe SARS-CoV-2 infection. From the 5' RACE reads, TCRdb called clonotypes with MiXCR, one entry per CDR3 protein. The sample shows about 55,000 distinct CDR3 sequences, 13% of them seen only once. The input for sequencing was whole blood, taken at baseline. All receptors come from an adult who was a healthcare worker with PCR-confirmed SARS-CoV-2 infection or an uninfected control (not recorded which).

V and J are TRBV28 and TRBJ2-5; 12 bases fit TRBD2. Germline trimming cut 3 bases from V and 4 bases from J; bases unmatched to any gene: 3. This CDR3 has 15 amino acids. From germline, CDR1 is MDHEN and CDR2 SYDVKM. This CDR3 reads CASSFLAGGVETQYF. DNA for the CDR3: TGTGCCAGCAGTTTTCTAGCGGGGGGGGTAGAGACCCAGTACTTC.

CDR3 nucleotides: TGTGCCAGCAGCAGGGCCCAATACCCCCCGGGCACGACGCGGGGCTACACCTTC. This translates into CASSRAQYPPGTTRGYTF. The chain recombines TRBV21-1 with TRBJ1-2; the D call TRBD1 from the table was never checked on the DNA. TRBV21-1 is recorded as a pseudogene. The CDR3 has 18 amino acids.

V and J are TRBV19 and TRBJ2-5, with D perhaps TRBD2 (6 bases). Germline V lookup: CDR1 LNHDA, CDR2 SQIVND (reference sequence). The CDR3 is made up of 13 amino acids. The V end was cut by 3 bases, the J end by 3 bases, with 8 bases between. The CDR3 spells CASSIGGEETQYF. CDR3 bases: TGTGCCAGTAGTATTGGCGGGGAAGAGACCCAGTACTTC.

This clonotype was detected only once. The rearrangement links TRBV9 to TRBJ1-1; D gene unclear. The CDR3 consists of 13 residues. The germline CDR1 and CDR2 sequences are SGDLS and YYNGEE. V was cut by 0 bases and J by 6 bases, with 9 bases left in between. Here the CDR3 DNA reads TGTGCCAGCAGCGTAGGGAGGGAGGCTGAAGCTTTCTTT. Protein product: CASSVGREAEAFF.

This clonotype turned up a few times. The V gene is TRBV19, the J gene TRBJ2-5, with D maybe TRBD1 (5 bases). Germline CDR1 is LNHDA and CDR2 is SQIVND (reference sequence). Between the trimmed V and J ends, which lost 7 bases and 4 bases, there was a span of 16 bases. CDR3 length equals 14 residues. As DNA, the CDR3 is TGTGCCAGTACCCAGGGCAGGGTGGGAGAGACCCAGTACTTC. Amino acid sequence: CASTQGRVGETQYF.

This clonotype has only a few counts. The rearrangement joins TRBV5-6 to TRBJ2-2; no clear D. The CDR3 runs 14 residues. Germline V gene sequence: CDR1 SGHDT, CDR2 YYEEEE. The V gene lost 3 bases and the J gene lost 1 base, with 7 bases spanning the gap. CDR3 in DNA: TGTGCCAGCAGCTATCAGATGAACACCGGGGAGCTGTTTTTT. It is translated as CASSYQMNTGELFF.

This sequence joins TRBV20-1 and TRBJ2-7; 7 bases fit TRBD1. Per the germline V gene, CDR1 is DFQATT and CDR2 is SNEGSKA (reference sequence). This CDR3 comprises 15 residues. The V and J ends lost 4 bases and 2 bases, in that order; junction bases with no gene match: 11. DNA of the CDR3: TGCAGTGCTAATCCTGCAGGGACAGCGACCTACGAGCAGTACTTC. Residues: CSANPAGTATYEQYF.

This clonotype was detected ten times or more. This rearrangement joins TRBV27 to TRBJ2-7; the D gene could be TRBD1 or TRBD2 (5 bases each). The CDR3 is 14 amino acids. V lost 2 bases and J lost 1, with 9 bases in between. Germline values: CDR1 MNHEY, CDR2 SMNVEV (reference sequence). CDR3 in amino acids: CASSLRDGSYEQYF. The DNA for the CDR3 is TGTGCCAGCAGTTTACGGGACGGGTCCTACGAGCAGTACTTC.

This chain connects TRBV7-9 to TRBJ2-7; D may be TRBD1 (5 bases). The length of the CDR3 is 14 residues. Per the germline V gene, CDR1 is SEHNR and CDR2 is FQNEAQ (reference sequence). Trimming took 1 base from V and 3 from J, leaving 10 bases between them. For the CDR3, the DNA is TGTGCCAGCAGCTTAGTTCAGGGAAACTACGAGCAGTACTTC. Its translation: CASSLVQGNYEQYF.

This clonotype was seen more than once but under ten times. This chain uses TRBV6-4 with TRBJ2-3, with 9 bases identical to TRBD2. V trimming: 5 bases; J trimming: 0 bases; junction bases outside the gene matches: 0. Germline CDR1 is MRHNA and CDR2 is SNTAGT. This CDR3 has 14 residues. The CDR3 nucleotides are TGTGCCAGCAGTACTAGCGGGAGCACAGATACGCAGTATTTT. Its protein product is CASSTSGSTDTQYF.

This clonotype showed up just a few times. The chain has TRBV28 and TRBJ1-2; D is ambiguous. The CDR3 sequence is 14 residues long. V shed 5 bases and J shed 4 bases, with 14 bases lying between them. Germline V gives CDR1 MDHEN, CDR2 SYDVKM. The CDR3, as DNA: TGTGCCAGCAGTGCCACAGCGGCAGGCTATGGCTACACCTTC. Its protein is CASSATAAGYGYTF.

V is TRBV5-1 and J is TRBJ1-4; D remains unclear. Germline V gene lookup returns CDR1 SGHRS and CDR2 YFSETQ. Trimming shortened V by 4 bases and J by 2 bases, and 9 bases separated the two germline ends. The CDR3 has 14 amino acids. The CDR3, as DNA: TGCGCCAGCAGCCAGAGTGGGACTAATGAAAAACTGTTTTTT. This encodes CASSQSGTNEKLFF.

This clonotype has more than one count but fewer than ten. The gene calls are TRBV6-5 and TRBJ2-1; D is uncertain. The V gene lost 1 base and the J gene lost 0 bases, with 7 bases spanning the gap. CDR1 and CDR2 (germline): MNHEY, SVGAGI. This CDR3 is 15 amino acids long. CDR3 residues: CASSYWSSSYNEQFF. The DNA of the CDR3 is TGTGCCAGCAGTTACTGGAGTTCCTCCTACAATGAGCAGTTCTTC.

J is TRBJ1-4 and V is TRBV7-9; no clear D. The V end was cut by 4 bases, the J end by 8 bases, with 11 bases between. The CDR3 is made up of 13 amino acids. Germline values: CDR1 SEHNR, CDR2 FQNEAQ (reference sequence). The CDR3 loop reads CASSSPGREKLFF. In DNA form, the CDR3 reads TGTGCCAGCAGCTCTCCTGGGAGGGAAAAACTGTTTTTT.

This clonotype was counted a few times. The V call is TRBV7-6, the J call TRBJ2-1; tentative D call: TRBD1 (6 bases). Germline V gene data show CDR1 as SGHVS and CDR2 as FNYEAQ. The CDR3 spans 17 residues. The V end lost 2 bases, the J end lost 0 bases, and 14 bases lay between the germline ends. In DNA form, the CDR3 reads TGTGCCAGCAGCTTATCAGGGGCGATTTTCTCCTACAATGAGCAGTTCTTC. It encodes CASSLSGAIFSYNEQFF.

This rearrangement joins TRBV18 to TRBJ2-7, with D possibly matching TRBD1 (5 bases). This CDR3 is 14 amino acids long. V lost 0 bases to trimming and J lost 6 bases, with 12 bases between them. CDR1 is KGHSH, CDR2 LQKENI, per germline. CDR3 coding DNA: TGTGCCAGCTCACCACCGCCAGGGAAGTCCGAGCAGTACTTC. It specifies CASSPPPGKSEQYF.

The chain uses TRBV9 and TRBJ2-3; 8 bases map to TRBD1. After removal of 0 bases from V and 7 bases from J, the junction contained 4 bases not matched to a gene. This CDR3 spans 14 amino acids. In germline, CDR1 is SGDLS, CDR2 YYNGEE. CDR3 bases: TGTGCCAGCAGCGTAGGGACAGGGACCCATACGCAGTATTTT. It translates to CASSVGTGTHTQYF.

At least ten counts were recorded for this clonotype. The CDR3 protein is CASSLPTSGSLSGNEQFF. The CDR3 DNA sequence: TGTGCCAGCAGCCTGCCGACTAGCGGGAGCCTGAGTGGCAATGAGCAGTTCTTC. V is TRBV7-8 and J is TRBJ2-1, with 12 bases aligning to TRBD2. The germline V gene has CDR1 SGHVS and CDR2 FQNEAQ. Unmatched junction bases numbered 14, after V lost 5 bases and J lost 6 bases. The CDR3 contains 18 residues.

The genes are TRBV6-2 or TRBV6-3 and TRBJ2-7, with a tentative D call TRBD2 (5 bases). V dropped 2 bases and J dropped 3 bases, with 14 bases sitting between them. Germline V lookup: CDR1 MNHEY, CDR2 SVGEGT. The CDR3 is made up of 15 amino acids. CDR3 sequence reads: CASSYLYNGNYEQYF. The DNA of the CDR3 is TGTGCCAGCAGTTACCTATACAACGGGAACTACGAGCAGTACTTC.